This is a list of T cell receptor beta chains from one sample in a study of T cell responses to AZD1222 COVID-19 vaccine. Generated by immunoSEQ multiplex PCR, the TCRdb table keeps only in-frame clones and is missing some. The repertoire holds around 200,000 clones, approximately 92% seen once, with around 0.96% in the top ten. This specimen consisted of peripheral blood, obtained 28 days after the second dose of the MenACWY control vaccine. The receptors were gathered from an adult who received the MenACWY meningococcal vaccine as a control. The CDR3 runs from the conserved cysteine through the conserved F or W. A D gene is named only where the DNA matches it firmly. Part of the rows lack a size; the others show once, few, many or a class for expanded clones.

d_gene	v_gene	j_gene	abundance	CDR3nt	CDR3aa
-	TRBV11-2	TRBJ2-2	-	TGTGCCAGCAGACGCCCCTTTTTGAACACCGGGGAGCTGTTTTTT	CASRRPFLNTGELFF
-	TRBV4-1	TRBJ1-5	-	TGCGCCAGCAGCCAAGAACAAGGGACTAGCAATCAGCCCCAGCATTTT	CASSQEQGTSNQPQHF
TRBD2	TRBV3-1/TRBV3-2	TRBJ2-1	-	TGTGCCAGCAGCCCCCCGACTAGCCGGAATGAGCAGTTCTTC	CASSPPTSRNEQFF
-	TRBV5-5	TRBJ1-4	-	TGTGCCAGCAGCTCGGGACCGCAGAATGAAAAACTGTTTTTT	CASSSGPQNEKLFF
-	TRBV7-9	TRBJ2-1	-	TGTGCCAGCAGCTTAGCGCGGCTAGCCCGGGGCGATGAGCAGTTCTTC	CASSLARLARGDEQFF
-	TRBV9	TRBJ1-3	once	TGTGCCAGCAGCCGAGCCGGGAAACCTGGAAACACCATATATTTT	CASSRAGKPGNTIYF
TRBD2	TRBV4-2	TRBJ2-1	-	TGTGCCAGCAGCACACTCGGGACTAGCGGGGGTAATGAGCAGTTCTTC	CASSTLGTSGGNEQFF
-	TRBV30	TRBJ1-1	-	TGTGCCTGGAGTGTACGACCGAACACTGAAGCTTTCTTT	CAWSVRPNTEAFF
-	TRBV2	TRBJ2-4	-	TGTGCCAGCTCATGGGTCAAAAACATTCAGTACTTC	CASSWVKNIQYF
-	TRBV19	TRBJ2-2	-	TGTGCCAGTAGTACGGCCCTCACCGGGGAGCTGTTTTTT	CASSTALTGELFF
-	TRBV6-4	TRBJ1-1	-	TGTGCCAGCAGACGGAATACGAACACTGAAGCTTTCTTT	CASRRNTNTEAFF
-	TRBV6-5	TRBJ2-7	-	TGTGCCAGCAGTTCATTCACCGGGCCGTACTTC	CASSSFTGPYF
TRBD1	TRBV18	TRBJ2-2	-	TGTGCCAGCTCACCACAAACAGGGGACACCGGGGAGCTGTTTTTT	CASSPQTGDTGELFF
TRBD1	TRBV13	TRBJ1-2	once	TGTGCCAGCAGCCACTCCGGACAGGCGATCTTGGGCTACACCTTC	CASSHSGQAILGYTF
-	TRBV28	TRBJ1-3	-	TGTGCCAGCAGCGAGCAAAGCGGTTCTGGAAACACCATATATTTT	CASSEQSGSGNTIYF
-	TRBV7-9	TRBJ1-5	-	TGTGCCAGCAGCTTATTCAATCAGCCCCAGCATTTT	CASSLFNQPQHF
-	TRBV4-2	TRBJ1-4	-	TGTGCCAGCAGCCAAGACAGCGTACTAGAGAGGACTAATGAAAAACTGTTTTTT	CASSQDSVLERTNEKLFF
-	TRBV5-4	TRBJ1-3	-	TGTGCCAGCAGCTTCGGACGGGCAACCTCTGGAAACACCATATATTTT	CASSFGRATSGNTIYF
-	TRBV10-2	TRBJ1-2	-	TGCGCCAGCAACGACAGGAGGGGCTATGGCTACACCTTC	CASNDRRGYGYTF
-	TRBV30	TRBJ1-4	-	TGTGCCTGGAGTTGGCAGGATCTAAATGAAAAACTGTTTTTT	CAWSWQDLNEKLFF
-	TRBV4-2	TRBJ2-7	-	TGTGCCAGCAGCCTCCAAGGGGGGCTCCTAGGCAGCTACGAGCAGTACTTC	CASSLQGGLLGSYEQYF
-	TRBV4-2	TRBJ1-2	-	TGTGCCAGCAGCCAAGTTGGGCAGGTCTTAGTCTACACCTTC	CASSQVGQVLVYTF
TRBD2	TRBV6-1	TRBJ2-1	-	TGTGCCAGCAGTGTACTAGCGGACCCCTCCTACAATGAGCAGTTCTTC	CASSVLADPSYNEQFF
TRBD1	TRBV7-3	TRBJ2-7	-	TGTGCCAGCAGCTTACTTGCAGGGGGCGCCTACGAGCAGTACTTC	CASSLLAGGAYEQYF
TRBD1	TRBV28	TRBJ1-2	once	TGTGCCAGCAGTTCCCCAGGGCAGGGGGCCTATGGCTACACCTTC	CASSSPGQGAYGYTF
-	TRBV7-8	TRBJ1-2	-	TGTGCCAGCAGCTCGGCCGGGAGGAACTATGGCTACACCTTC	CASSSAGRNYGYTF
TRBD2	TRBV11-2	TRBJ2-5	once	TGTGCCAGCAGCTTAGGGGATCAGGGCGGGAGAGGGGAGACCCAGTACTTC	CASSLGDQGGRGETQYF
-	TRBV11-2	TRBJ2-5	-	TGTGCCAGCAGCCCCCTCATGCCCGGGGAGACCCAGTACTTC	CASSPLMPGETQYF
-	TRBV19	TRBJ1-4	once	TGTGCCAGTAGTATGAGAGGGACGTCAGCTGAAAAACTGTTTTTT	CASSMRGTSAEKLFF
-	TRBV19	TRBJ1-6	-	TGTGCCAGTAGGGCTGTTTATAATTCACCCCTCCACTTT	CASRAVYNSPLHF
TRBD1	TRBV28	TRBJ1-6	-	TGTGCCAGCAGTCCAGGGGGCTATAATTCACCCCTCCACTTT	CASSPGGYNSPLHF
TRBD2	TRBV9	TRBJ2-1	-	TGTGCCAGCAGCGTAGGTCTGGCGGGGGGTAACAATGAGCAGTTCTTC	CASSVGLAGGNNEQFF
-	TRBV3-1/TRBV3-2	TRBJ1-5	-	TGTGCCAGCAGCCAAGATATAGGGGAATATCAGCCCCAGCATTTT	CASSQDIGEYQPQHF
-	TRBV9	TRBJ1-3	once	TGTGCCAGCTCGGCCATCTCTGGAAACACCATATATTTT	CASSAISGNTIYF
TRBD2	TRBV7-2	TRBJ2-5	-	TGTGCCAGCAGCACCCCAGCGGGGCTCCAAGAGACCCAGTACTTC	CASSTPAGLQETQYF
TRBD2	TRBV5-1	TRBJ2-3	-	TGCGCCAGCAGCCCGCCGGGACTAGCGGGGGGCTACACAGATACGCAGTATTTT	CASSPPGLAGGYTDTQYF
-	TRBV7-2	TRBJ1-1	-	TGTGCCAGCAGCTTGCCGGGCCCAAAAAGGACTGAAGCTTTCTTT	CASSLPGPKRTEAFF
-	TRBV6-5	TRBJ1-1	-	TGTGCCAGCAGACTGCCCGCTGCTGAAGCTTTCTTT	CASRLPAAEAFF
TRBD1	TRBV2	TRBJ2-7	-	TGTGCCAGCAAAAGGGACAGGACGAAACCCTACGAGCAGTACTTC	CASKRDRTKPYEQYF
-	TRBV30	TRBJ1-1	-	TGTGCCTGGAGTAACAGGGCAGTAGCGGACACTGAAGCTTTCTTT	CAWSNRAVADTEAFF
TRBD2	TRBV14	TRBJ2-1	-	TGTGCCAGCAGCCGGACTAGCGGGGTCTCCTACAATGAGCAGTTCTTC	CASSRTSGVSYNEQFF